This T cell receptor (beta chain) came from a study of cytomegalovirus exposure and HLA in healthy donors. Broader study findings: With further analysis later on, most CMV-associated TCR beta chains appeared HLA-restricted.

A remark on this clone: Its antigen remains unknown.

Primers included in the PCR were 60 Vbeta and 13 Jbeta primers. Data came from immunoSEQ multiplex PCR; TCRdb stores just in-frame clones and leaves some out. Among around 150,000 clones listed, around 77% were seen once. The germline CDR1 and CDR2 sequences are SGDLS and YYNGEE. The CDR3 consists of 16 residues. Trimming took off 0 bases at V and 10 bases at J, with 21 bases between the two ends. The chain couples TRBV9 to TRBJ2-3; D not resolved. This TCR was recovered from a woman aged 40 to 50 in good health and CMV-seronegative. Material for sequencing was PBMCs. DNA for the CDR3: TGTGCCAGCAGCGTAGGAGATCCCCGGCATCGGAGTCCGCAGTATTTT. It translates to CASSVGDPRHRSPQYF.